The source of this TCR beta chain is a study of blood T cell repertoires in COVID-19. Study overall: Some COVID-19 samples were acute and others convalescent; all came from the United States, Italy and Spain. PBMCs, B-cell-depleted T cells, or T cells provided the cDNA or gDNA that made up the material.

In the source study's methods: By means of reference gene primer amplification, nucleated cell counts were estimated. The protocol was immunoSEQ multiplex PCR, while the TCRdb copy is restricted to in-frame clones and leaves out a portion. That table gives V, J and clone size, and the DNA gave D and trimming. The data contain 130,000 to 150,000 clones, 70% to 85% of them seen just once; the ten biggest clones take up around 3.1%. The germline gives CDR1 SGHRS, CDR2 YFSETQ. The CDR3 runs to 12 residues. Trimming removed 4 bases at V and 8 bases at J, with 10 bases between. The sequence derives from a woman over 75 with acute or convalescent COVID-19. The sequencing sample was made of peripheral blood. The chain uses TRBV5-1 and TRBJ2-1; D may be TRBD2 (5 bases). This chain's CDR3 is CASSPDLDEQFF. CDR3 bases: TGCGCCAGCAGCCCGGACTTGGATGAGCAGTTCTTC. The full variable domain, in which reference TRBV5-1 and TRBJ2-1 provide the parts outside the CDR3, is KAGVTQTPRYLIKTRGQQVTLSCSPISGHRSVSWYQQTPGQGLQFLFEYFSETQRNKGNFPGRFSGRQFSNSRSEMNVSTLELGDSALYLCASSPDLDEQFFGPGTRLTVL.